These 18 T cell receptor beta chains were all obtained from the same sample, sequenced in a study of vaccination and CD4 T cells after COVID-19. An Oncomine TCR Beta short-read assay was used to sequence the DNA from cultured CD4+ T cells. One entry per CDR3 protein results from TCRdb running MiXCR on the PCR reads. The table has about 15,000 distinct CDR3 sequences, approximately 40% seen once. Treatment defined: approximately 9-day PBMC culture with coronavirus spike peptide pools or control peptides (ViraFEST assay). These receptors lack a known antigen. The specimen was CD4+ T cells from blood, cultured in vitro. All receptors derive from a human donor who had recovered from COVID-19.

The chain combines TRBV19 with TRBJ2-3; a weak D match, TRBD2 (7 bases). The germline gives CDR1 LNHDA, CDR2 SQIVND (reference sequence). CDR3 size: 16 residues. Trimming removed 1 base from V and 0 bases from J, with 11 bases in between. CDR3 loop: CASSIAGGRSTDTQYF. The CDR3 region has the DNA TGTGCCAGTAGTATAGCGGGGGGCCGAAGCACAGATACGCAGTATTTT.

This chain links TRBV6-5 with TRBJ2-4, with D possibly being TRBD2 (5 bases). This CDR3 spans 18 amino acids. With 4 bases removed from V and 0 bases from J, the gap between germline ends came to 19 bases. The V gene's germline CDR1 is MNHEY and CDR2 SVGAGI. DNA of the CDR3: TGTGCCAGCAGTTTAGGTCGTGGAAACGAGGGAGCCAAAAACATTCAGTACTTC. It specifies CASSLGRGNEGAKNIQYF.

The chain recombines TRBV20-1 with TRBJ2-7; no clear D gene. Germline V gene data show CDR1 as DFQATT and CDR2 as SNEGSKA (reference sequence). CDR3 size: 12 residues. The germline V and J ends were trimmed by 7 bases and 3 bases, with 13 bases remaining between them. CDR3 protein: CSGSVPGYEQYF. The CDR3 coding sequence is TGCAGTGGAAGCGTTCCTGGCTACGAGCAGTACTTC.

This clonotype qualifies as medium-sized. The chain has TRBV20-1 and TRBJ1-2; 8 nucleotides agree with TRBD1. CDR1 and CDR2 from the germline V gene are DFQATT and SNEGSKA (reference sequence). J lost 5 bases, V lost 3 bases, and 2 bases had no gene match. The length of the CDR3 is 12 residues. CDR3 amino acids: CSASNRGYGYTF. CDR3 DNA: TGCAGTGCTAGTAACAGGGGGTATGGCTACACCTTC.

As DNA, the CDR3 is TGCGCCAGCAGCCAAGAGGCCTCCAGGACAGGTCGGTTAGGCTCTGGAAACACCATATATTTT. This codes for CASSQEASRTGRLGSGNTIYF. The chain uses TRBV4-3 and TRBJ1-3; 7 bases are a match to TRBD1. J was trimmed by 0 bases and V by 0 bases; bases with no gene match: 17. Germline CDR1 LGHNA, CDR2 YSLEER. This CDR3 is 21 amino acids long.

This chain connects TRBV20-1 to TRBJ2-5; the D is unclear. The length of the CDR3 is 15 residues. Trimming left V 1 base short and J 4 bases short, with 16 bases between. Germline values: CDR1 DFQATT, CDR2 SNEGSKA (reference sequence). The CDR3 DNA follows: TGCAGTGCTAGAGGGTATTGGGCAGGAAGAGAGACCCAGTACTTC. Amino acids: CSARGYWAGRETQYF.

A note on this clonotype: At one end the junction does not follow the germline gene, possibly because of a read error. The V gene is TRBV20-1, the J gene TRBJ1-2; D unclear. CDR3 length: 14 amino acids. The germline gives CDR1 DFQATT, CDR2 SNEGSKA (reference sequence). CDR3 protein: CSASDRTSKYGYTF. The CDR3 nucleotides read TGCAGTGCTAGCGATCGGACCTCTAAGTATGGCTACACCTTC.

The chain joins TRBV27 to TRBJ1-3; 8 nucleotides agree with TRBD1. The trim removed 9 bases at V and 0 bases at J, leaving 7 bases unmatched. Germline loops: CDR1 MNHEY, CDR2 SMNVEV (reference sequence). The CDR3 length is 15 residues. CDR3 residues: CASSTTGGSGNTIYF. The CDR3 DNA reads as TGTGCCAGTTCGACTACAGGGGGCTCTGGAAACACCATATATTTT.

The CDR3 nucleotides read TGTGCCAGCAGCGTACATCTTACACAGAATGGCTACACCTTC. This encodes CASSVHLTQNGYTF. The chain carries TRBV9 and TRBJ1-2; D is undetermined. V dropped 1 base and J dropped 6 bases, with 13 bases sitting between them. The germline V gene has CDR1 SGDLS and CDR2 YYNGEE. The CDR3 has 14 residues.

By frequency in the sample, this clonotype is medium-sized. The CDR3 spells CASSFLTGMNTEAFF. CDR3 bases: TGTGCCAGCAGCTTCCTAACAGGGATGAACACTGAAGCTTTCTTT. The chain links TRBV11-2 to TRBJ1-1; tentative D call: TRBD1 (6 bases). Between the trimmed V and J ends, which lost 3 bases and 0 bases, there was a span of 11 bases. Germline CDR1 and CDR2: SGHAT and FQNNGV. There are 15 residues in the CDR3.

This chain uses TRBV7-9 with TRBJ1-1; D uncertain. Germline lookup yields CDR1 SEHNR and CDR2 FQNEAQ (reference sequence). The V end lost 3 bases, the J end lost 3 bases, and 5 bases lay between the germline ends. The CDR3 is 12 amino acids. CDR3 protein: CASSLDYTEAFF. The CDR3 DNA is TGTGCCAGCAGCTTGGATTACACTGAAGCTTTCTTT.

The chain couples TRBV18 to TRBJ2-6; D is perhaps TRBD2 (6 bases). Germline CDR1 and CDR2: KGHSH and LQKENI. CDR3 size: 16 residues. Trimming removed 0 bases at V and 3 bases at J, with 9 bases between. The CDR3: CASSPPGRSGANVLTF. The DNA of the CDR3 is TGTGCCAGCTCACCACCGGGGAGGAGTGGGGCCAACGTCCTGACTTTC.

The V call is TRBV6-1, the J call TRBJ1-6, with D unresolved. Germline V gene sequence: CDR1 MNHNS, CDR2 SASEGT. V lost 4 bases, J lost 9 bases, and 16 bases lay in between. The CDR3 covers 15 residues. The CDR3 spells CASSARGWSGSPLHF. The CDR3 nucleotides are TGTGCCAGCAGTGCGCGTGGGTGGAGTGGTTCACCCCTCCACTTT.

This clonotype was seen a handful of times. The V gene is TRBV12-3 or TRBV12-4, the J gene TRBJ2-7, with D perhaps matching TRBD2 (6 bases). Trimming took off 5 bases at V and 3 bases at J, with 11 bases between the two ends. The CDR3 is 13 residues long. The CDR3: CASSRTTNYEQYF. In DNA, the CDR3 is TGTGCCAGCAGTCGGACTACCAACTACGAGCAGTACTTC.

The chain couples TRBV5-4 to TRBJ2-1; the D gene could be TRBD1 or TRBD2 (6 bases each). The germline V and J ends were trimmed by 0 bases and 7 bases, with 14 bases remaining between them. Germline V CDR1 and CDR2: SGHNT, YYREEE (reference sequence). CDR3 length: 15 amino acids. In DNA form, the CDR3 reads TGTGCCAGCAGCTTGGTAGGGGGGCTAAGGAATGAGCAGTTCTTC. The encoded protein is CASSLVGGLRNEQFF. Using reference TRBV5-4 and TRBJ2-1 for the parts outside the CDR3, the full variable domain is ETGVTQSPTHLIKTRGQQVTLRCSSQSGHNTVSWYQQALGQGPQFIFQYYREEENGRGNFPPRFSGLQFPNYSSELNVNALELDDSALYLCASSLVGGLRNEQFFGPGTRLTVL.

The gene calls are TRBV7-2 and TRBJ2-3, with 10 bases matching TRBD2. CDR1 and CDR2 from the germline V gene are SGHTA and FQGNSA. V trimming: 1 base; J trimming: 4 bases; junction bases outside the gene matches: 2. This CDR3 is built from 15 residues. CDR3: CASSLVSGRADTQYF. Here the CDR3 DNA reads TGTGCCAGCAGCTTAGTCAGCGGGAGGGCAGATACGCAGTATTTT. The full variable domain, with the rest looked up from reference TRBV7-2 and TRBJ2-3, is GAGVSQSPSNKVTEKGKDVELRCDPISGHTALYWYRQSLGQGLEFLIYFQGNSAPDKSGLPSDRFSAERTGGSVSTLTIQRTQQEDSAVYLCASSLVSGRADTQYFGPGTRLTVL.

The sample holds a few counts of this clonotype. The J gene is TRBJ2-2, the V gene TRBV7-2; 9 bases are a match to TRBD2. Germline loops: CDR1 SGHTA, CDR2 FQGNSA. Trimming at V came to 5 bases and at J to 2 bases, leaving 9 bases not matched to a gene. This CDR3 is 17 amino acids long. The CDR3 sequence: CASSLRASGINTGELFF. In DNA form, the CDR3 reads TGTGCCAGCAGCCTCCGGGCTAGCGGGATTAACACCGGGGAGCTGTTTTTT.

Here the CDR3 reads CASSLEVGSPLHF. CDR3 coding DNA: TGTGCCAGCAGCTTAGAAGTTGGTTCACCCCTCCACTTT. The chain has TRBV11-3 and TRBJ1-6, with D unclear. Germline V CDR1 and CDR2: SGHNT, YENEEA. Trimming took off 0 bases at V and 9 bases at J, with 6 bases between the two ends. The CDR3 contains 13 residues.